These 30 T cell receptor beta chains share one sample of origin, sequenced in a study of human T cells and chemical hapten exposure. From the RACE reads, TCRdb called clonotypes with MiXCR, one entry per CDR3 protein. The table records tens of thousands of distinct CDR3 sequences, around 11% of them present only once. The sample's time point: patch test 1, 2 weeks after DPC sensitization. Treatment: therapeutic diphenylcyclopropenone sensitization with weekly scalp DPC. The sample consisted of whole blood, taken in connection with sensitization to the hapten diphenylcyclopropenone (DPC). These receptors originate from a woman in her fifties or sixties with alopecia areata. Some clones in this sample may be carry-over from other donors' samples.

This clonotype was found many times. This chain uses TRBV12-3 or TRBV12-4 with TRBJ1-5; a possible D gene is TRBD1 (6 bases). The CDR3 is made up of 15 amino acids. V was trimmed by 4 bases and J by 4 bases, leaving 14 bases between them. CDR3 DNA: TGTGCCAGCAGTTCCACGGACAGCCTTAATCAGCCCCAGCATTTT. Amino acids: CASSSTDSLNQPQHF.

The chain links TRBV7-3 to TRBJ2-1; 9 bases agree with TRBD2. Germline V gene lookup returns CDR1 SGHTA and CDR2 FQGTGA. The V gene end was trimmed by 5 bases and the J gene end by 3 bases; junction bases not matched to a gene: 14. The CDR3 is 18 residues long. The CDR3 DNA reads TGTGCCAGCAGCGCCTTGGGTGTTACTAGCGGGCGCTACAATGAGCAGTTCTTC. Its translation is CASSALGVTSGRYNEQFF.

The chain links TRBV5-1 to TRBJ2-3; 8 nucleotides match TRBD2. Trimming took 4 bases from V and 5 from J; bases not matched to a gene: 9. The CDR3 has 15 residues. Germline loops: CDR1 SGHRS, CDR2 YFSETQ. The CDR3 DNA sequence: TGCGCCAGCAGCCAAAGCGGGAGTAAAGAAGATACGCAGTATTTT. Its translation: CASSQSGSKEDTQYF.

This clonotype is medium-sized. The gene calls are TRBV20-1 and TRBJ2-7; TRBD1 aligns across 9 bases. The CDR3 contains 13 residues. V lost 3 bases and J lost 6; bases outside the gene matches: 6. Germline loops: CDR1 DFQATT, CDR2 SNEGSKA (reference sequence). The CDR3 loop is CSARGTGSGEQYF. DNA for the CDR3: TGCAGTGCTAGGGGGACAGGGTCAGGCGAGCAGTACTTC.

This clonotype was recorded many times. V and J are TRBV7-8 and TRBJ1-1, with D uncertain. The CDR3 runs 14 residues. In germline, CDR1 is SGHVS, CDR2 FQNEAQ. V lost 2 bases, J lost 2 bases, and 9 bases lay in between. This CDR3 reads CASSLSGTNTEAFF. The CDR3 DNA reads TGTGCCAGCAGCTTATCGGGCACTAACACTGAAGCTTTCTTT.

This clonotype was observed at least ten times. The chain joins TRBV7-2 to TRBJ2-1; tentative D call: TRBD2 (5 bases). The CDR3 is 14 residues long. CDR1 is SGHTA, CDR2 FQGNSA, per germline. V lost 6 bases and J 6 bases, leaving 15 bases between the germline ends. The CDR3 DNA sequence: TGTGCCAGCAGTTACTCCGGGGTTGCCAATGAGCAGTTCTTC. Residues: CASSYSGVANEQFF.

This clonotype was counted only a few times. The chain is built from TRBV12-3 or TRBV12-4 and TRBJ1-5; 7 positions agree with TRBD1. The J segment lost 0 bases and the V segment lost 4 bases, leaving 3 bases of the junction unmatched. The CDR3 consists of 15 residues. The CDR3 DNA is TGTGCCAGCAGTTCGGACAGGCTTAGCAATCAGCCCCAGCATTTT. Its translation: CASSSDRLSNQPQHF.

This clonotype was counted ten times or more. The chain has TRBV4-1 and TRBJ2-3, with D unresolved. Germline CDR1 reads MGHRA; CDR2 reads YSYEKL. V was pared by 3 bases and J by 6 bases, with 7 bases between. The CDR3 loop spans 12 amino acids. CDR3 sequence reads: CASSHPLDTQYF. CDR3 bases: TGCGCCAGCAGCCATCCATTGGATACGCAGTATTTT.

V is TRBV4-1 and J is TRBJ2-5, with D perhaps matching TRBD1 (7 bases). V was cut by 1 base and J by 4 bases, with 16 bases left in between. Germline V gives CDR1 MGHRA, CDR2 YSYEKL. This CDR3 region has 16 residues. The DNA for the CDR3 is TGCGCCAGCAGCCAAGGCACCAGACAGGGAGGAGAGACCCAGTACTTC. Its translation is CASSQGTRQGGETQYF.

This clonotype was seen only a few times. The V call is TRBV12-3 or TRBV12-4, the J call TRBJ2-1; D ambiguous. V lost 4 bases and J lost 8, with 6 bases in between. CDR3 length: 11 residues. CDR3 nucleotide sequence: TGTGCCAGCAGTTCCCAATATGAGCAGTTCTTC. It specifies CASSSQYEQFF.

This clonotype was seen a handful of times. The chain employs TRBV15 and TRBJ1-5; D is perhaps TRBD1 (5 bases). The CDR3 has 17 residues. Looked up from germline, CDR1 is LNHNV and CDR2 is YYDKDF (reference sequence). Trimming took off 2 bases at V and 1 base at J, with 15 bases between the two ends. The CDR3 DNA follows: TGTGCCACCAGCAGAAATAGACAGTCTCACAGCAATCAGCCCCAGCATTTT. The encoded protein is CATSRNRQSHSNQPQHF.

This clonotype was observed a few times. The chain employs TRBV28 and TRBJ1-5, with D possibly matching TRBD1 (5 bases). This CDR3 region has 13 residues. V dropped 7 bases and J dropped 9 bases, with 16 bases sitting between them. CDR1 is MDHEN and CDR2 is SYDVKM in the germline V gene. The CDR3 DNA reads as TGTGCCAGCACCAGGGCCTTAAGTATGCCCCAGCATTTT. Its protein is CASTRALSMPQHF. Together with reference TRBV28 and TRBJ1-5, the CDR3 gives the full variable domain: DVKVTQSSRYLVKRTGEKVFLECVQDMDHENMFWYRQDPGLGLRLIYFSYDVKMKEKGDIPEGYSVSREKKERFSLILESASTNQTSMYLCASTRALSMPQHFGDGTRLSIL.

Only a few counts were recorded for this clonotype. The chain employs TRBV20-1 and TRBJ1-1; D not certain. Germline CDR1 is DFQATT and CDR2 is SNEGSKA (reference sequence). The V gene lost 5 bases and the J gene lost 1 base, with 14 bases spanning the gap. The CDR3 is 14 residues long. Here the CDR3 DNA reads TGCAGTGCTCTCACGCCACCGGCGAACACTGAAGCTTTCTTT. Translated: CSALTPPANTEAFF.

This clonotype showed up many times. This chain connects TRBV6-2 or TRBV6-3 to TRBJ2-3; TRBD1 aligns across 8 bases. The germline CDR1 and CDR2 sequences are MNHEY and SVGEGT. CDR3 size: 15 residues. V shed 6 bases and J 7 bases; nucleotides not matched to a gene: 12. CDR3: CASRTPATGGNTQYF. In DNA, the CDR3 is TGTGCCAGCAGGACCCCGGCCACAGGGGGTAATACGCAGTATTTT.

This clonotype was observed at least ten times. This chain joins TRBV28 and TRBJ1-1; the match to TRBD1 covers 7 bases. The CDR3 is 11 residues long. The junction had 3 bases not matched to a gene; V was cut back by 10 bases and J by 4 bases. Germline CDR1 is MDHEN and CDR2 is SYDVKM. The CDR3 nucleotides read TGTGCCACCGAGGGGGCCACTGAAGCTTTCTTT. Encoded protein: CATEGATEAFF.

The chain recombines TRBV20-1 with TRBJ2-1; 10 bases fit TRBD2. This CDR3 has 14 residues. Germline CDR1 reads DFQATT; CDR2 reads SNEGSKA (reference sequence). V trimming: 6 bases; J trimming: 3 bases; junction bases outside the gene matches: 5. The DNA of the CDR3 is TGCAGTGCGAAAGGACTAGCGGACTACAATGAGCAGTTCTTC. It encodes CSAKGLADYNEQFF.

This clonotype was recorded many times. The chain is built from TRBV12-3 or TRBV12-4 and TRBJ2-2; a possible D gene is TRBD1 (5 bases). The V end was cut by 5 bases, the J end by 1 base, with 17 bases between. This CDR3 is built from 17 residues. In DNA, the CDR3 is TGTGCCAGCAGTCTCGTGGACATTTACTTGAACACCGGGGAGCTGTTTTTT. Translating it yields CASSLVDIYLNTGELFF.

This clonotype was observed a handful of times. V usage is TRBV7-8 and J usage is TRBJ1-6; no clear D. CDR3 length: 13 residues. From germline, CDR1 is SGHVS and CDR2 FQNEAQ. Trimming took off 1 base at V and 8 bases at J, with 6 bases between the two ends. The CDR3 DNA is TGTGCCAGCAGCTTAGTAACCGATTCACCCCTCCACTTT. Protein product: CASSLVTDSPLHF.

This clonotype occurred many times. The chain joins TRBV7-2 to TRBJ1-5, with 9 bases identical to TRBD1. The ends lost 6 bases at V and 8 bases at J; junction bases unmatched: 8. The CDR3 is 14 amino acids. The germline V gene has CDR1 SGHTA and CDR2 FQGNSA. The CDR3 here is CASSHNRGLEPQHF. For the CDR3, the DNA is TGTGCCAGCAGTCATAACAGGGGGCTGGAGCCCCAGCATTTT.

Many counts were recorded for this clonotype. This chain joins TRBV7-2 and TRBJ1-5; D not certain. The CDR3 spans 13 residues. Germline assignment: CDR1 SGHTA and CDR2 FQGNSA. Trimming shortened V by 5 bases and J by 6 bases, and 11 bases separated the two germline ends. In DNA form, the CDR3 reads TGTGCCAGCAGCCCCGCCGGTCGTCAGCCCCAGCATTTT. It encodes CASSPAGRQPQHF.

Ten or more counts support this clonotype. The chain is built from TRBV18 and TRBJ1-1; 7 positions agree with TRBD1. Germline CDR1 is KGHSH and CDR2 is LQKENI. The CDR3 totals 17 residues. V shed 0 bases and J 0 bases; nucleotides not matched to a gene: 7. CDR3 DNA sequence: TGTGCCAGCTCACCACCGAACAGGGGATTAATGAACACTGAAGCTTTCTTT. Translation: CASSPPNRGLMNTEAFF. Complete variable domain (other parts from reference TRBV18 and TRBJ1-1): NAGVMQNPRHLVRRRGQEARLRCSPMKGHSHVYWYRQLPEEGLKFMVYLQKENIIDESGMPKERFSAEFPKEGPSILRIQQVVRGDSAAYFCASSPPNRGLMNTEAFFGQGTRLTVV.

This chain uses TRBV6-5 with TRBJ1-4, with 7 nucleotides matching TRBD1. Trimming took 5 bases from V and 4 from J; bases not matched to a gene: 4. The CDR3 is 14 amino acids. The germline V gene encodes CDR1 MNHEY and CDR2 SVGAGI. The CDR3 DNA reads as TGTGCCAGCAGTGGGGACAGCGTTAATGAAAAACTGTTTTTT. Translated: CASSGDSVNEKLFF.

Written as DNA, the CDR3 is TGTGCCAGCAGCAGGACAGGGAACAATCAGCCCCAGCATTTT. Protein: CASSRTGNNQPQHF. The J gene is TRBJ1-5, the V gene TRBV2, with TRBD1 identical over 8 bases. Looked up from germline, CDR1 is SNHLY and CDR2 is FYNNEI. This CDR3 region has 14 residues. Losses at the gene ends were 6 bases for V and 3 bases for J; bases not matched to a gene: 4.

The chain's CDR3 is CASSRTVASGQYF. In DNA, the CDR3 is TGTGCCAGCAGCCGGACAGTGGCAAGCGGGCAGTACTTC. The J gene is TRBJ2-7, the V gene TRBV7-9; D may be TRBD1 (6 bases). This CDR3 is built from 13 residues. V lost 5 bases and J lost 9, with 17 bases in between. Germline V gene data show CDR1 as SEHNR and CDR2 as FQNEAQ (reference sequence). Full variable domain (remainder filled in from reference TRBV7-9 and TRBJ2-7): DTGVSQNPRHKITKRGQNVTFRCDPISEHNRLYWYRQTLGQGPEFLTYFQNEAQLEKSRLLSDRFSAERPKGSFSTLEIQRTEQGDSAMYLCASSRTVASGQYFGPGTRLTVT.

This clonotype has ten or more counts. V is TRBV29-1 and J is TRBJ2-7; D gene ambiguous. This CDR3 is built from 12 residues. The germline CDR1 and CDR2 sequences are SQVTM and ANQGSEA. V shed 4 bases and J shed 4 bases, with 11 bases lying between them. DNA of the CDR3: TGCAGCGTTGTGGGATTGGGATACGAGCAGTACTTC. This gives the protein CSVVGLGYEQYF.

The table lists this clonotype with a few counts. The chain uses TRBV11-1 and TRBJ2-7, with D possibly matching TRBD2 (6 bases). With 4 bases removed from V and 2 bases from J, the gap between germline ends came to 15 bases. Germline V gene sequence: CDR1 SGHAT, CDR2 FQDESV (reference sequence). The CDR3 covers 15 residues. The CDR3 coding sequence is TGTGCCAGCAGCTCCGCCAGCGGGCTGCCCTACGAGCAGTACTTC. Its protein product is CASSSASGLPYEQYF.

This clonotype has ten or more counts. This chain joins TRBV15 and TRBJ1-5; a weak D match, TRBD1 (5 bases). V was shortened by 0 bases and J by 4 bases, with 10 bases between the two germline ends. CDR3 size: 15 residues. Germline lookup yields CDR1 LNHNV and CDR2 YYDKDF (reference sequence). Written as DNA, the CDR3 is TGTGCCACCAGCAGAGATCTGACAGATAATCAGCCCCAGCATTTT. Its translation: CATSRDLTDNQPQHF.

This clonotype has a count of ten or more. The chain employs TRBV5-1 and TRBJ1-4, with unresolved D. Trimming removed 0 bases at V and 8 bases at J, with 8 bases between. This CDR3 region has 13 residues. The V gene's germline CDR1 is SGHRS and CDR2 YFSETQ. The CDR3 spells CASSLETYEKLFF. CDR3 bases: TGCGCCAGCAGCTTGGAGACATACGAAAAACTGTTTTTT.

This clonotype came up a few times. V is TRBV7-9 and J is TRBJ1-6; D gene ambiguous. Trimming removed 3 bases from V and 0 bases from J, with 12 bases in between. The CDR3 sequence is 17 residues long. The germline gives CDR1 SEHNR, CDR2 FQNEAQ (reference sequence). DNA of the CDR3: TGTGCCAGCAGCTTGGAGTGGGGAAGCTCCTATAATTCACCCCTCCACTTT. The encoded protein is CASSLEWGSSYNSPLHF.

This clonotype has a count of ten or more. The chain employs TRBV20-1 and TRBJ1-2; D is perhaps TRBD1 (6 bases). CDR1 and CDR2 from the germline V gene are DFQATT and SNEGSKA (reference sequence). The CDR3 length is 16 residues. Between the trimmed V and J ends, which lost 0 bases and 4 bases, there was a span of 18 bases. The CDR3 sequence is CSARDGGQGGSYGYTF. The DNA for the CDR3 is TGCAGTGCTAGAGACGGAGGACAAGGGGGGAGCTATGGCTACACCTTC.